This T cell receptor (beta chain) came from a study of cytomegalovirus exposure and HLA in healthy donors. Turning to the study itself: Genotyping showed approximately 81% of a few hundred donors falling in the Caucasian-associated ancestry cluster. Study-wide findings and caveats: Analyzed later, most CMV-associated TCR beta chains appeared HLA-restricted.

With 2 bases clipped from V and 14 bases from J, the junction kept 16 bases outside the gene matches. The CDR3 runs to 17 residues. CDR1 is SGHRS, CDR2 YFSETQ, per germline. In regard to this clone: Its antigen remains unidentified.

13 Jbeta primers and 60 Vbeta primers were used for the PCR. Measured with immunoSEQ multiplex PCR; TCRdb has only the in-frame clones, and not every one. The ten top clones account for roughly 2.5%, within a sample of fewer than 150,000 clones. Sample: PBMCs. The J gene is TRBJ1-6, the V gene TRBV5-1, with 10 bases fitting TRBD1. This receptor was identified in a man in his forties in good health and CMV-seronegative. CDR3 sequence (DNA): TGCGCCAGCAGCTTATCCCCCGGGACAGGGGTTCCCTTGGCCCTCCACTTT. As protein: CASSLSPGTGVPLALHF.